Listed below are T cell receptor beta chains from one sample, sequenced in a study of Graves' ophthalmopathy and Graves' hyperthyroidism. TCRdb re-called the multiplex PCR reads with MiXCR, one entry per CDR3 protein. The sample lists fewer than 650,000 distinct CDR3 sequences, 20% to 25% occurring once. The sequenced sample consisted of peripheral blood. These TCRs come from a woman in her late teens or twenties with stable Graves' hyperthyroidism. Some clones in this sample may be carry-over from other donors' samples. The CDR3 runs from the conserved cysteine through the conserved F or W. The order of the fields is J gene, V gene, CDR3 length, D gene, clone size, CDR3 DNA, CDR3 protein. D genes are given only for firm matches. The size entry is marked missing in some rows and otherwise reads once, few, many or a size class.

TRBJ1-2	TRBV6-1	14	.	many	TGTGCCAGCAGTGAAGGGGCAGGGCTACTTGGCTACACCTTC	CASSEGAGLLGYTF
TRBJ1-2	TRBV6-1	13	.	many	TGTGCCAGCAGTGGACCAAAAAACTATGGCTACACCTTC	CASSGPKNYGYTF
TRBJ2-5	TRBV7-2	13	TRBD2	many	TGTGCCAGCAGCTTACAGCTCAGCGGGGGGCTAACCTTC	CASSLQLSGGLTF
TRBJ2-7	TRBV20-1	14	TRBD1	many	TGCAGTGCTAGCATGACAGGGGATCCCTACGAGCAGTACTTC	CSASMTGDPYEQYF
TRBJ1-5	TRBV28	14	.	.	TGTGCCAGCAGCAGGGACCTGGGCAGTCAGCCCCAGCATTTT	CASSRDLGSQPQHF
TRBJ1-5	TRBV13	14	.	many	TGTGCCAGCAGCGCCCGGGACAACAATCAGCCCCAGCATTTT	CASSARDNNQPQHF
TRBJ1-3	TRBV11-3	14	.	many	TGTGCCAGCAGCTGCGGGACACCTAGAAACACCATATATTTT	CASSCGTPRNTIYF
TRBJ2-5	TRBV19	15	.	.	TGTGCCAGTAGTATCGACTCGATCGCCGGTGAGACCCAGTACTTC	CASSIDSIAGETQYF
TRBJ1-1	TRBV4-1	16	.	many	TGCGCCAGCAGCCAAGAAAGAAACCGGGCGAACACTGAAGCTTTCTTT	CASSQERNRANTEAFF
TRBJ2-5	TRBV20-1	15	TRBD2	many	TGCAGTGCTCTTGGACTAGCGGAGCCTCAAGAGACCCAGTACTTC	CSALGLAEPQETQYF
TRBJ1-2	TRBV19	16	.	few	TGTGCCAGTAGTATTTACAGTGGTCGGGGAAACTATGGCTACACCTTC	CASSIYSGRGNYGYTF
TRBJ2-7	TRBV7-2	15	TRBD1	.	TGTGCCAGCAGCTCCGATGGGACAGGGAGCTACGAGCAGTACTTC	CASSSDGTGSYEQYF
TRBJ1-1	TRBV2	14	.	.	TGTGCCAGCAGTGAAGTACAGATGAACACTGAAGCTTTCTTT	CASSEVQMNTEAFF
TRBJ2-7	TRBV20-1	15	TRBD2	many	TGCAGTGCTAGAGGGGCTAGCGGGGAGGGGTACGAGCAGTACTTC	CSARGASGEGYEQYF
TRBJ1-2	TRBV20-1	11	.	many	TGCAGTGCTAGTGACCCGGATGGCTACACCTTC	CSASDPDGYTF
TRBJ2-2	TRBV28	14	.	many	TGTGCCAGCTGTGATGGCGGGATCACCGGGGAGCTGTTTTTT	CASCDGGITGELFF
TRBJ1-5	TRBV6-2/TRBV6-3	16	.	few	TGTGCCAGCAGTTCGATGGGCAGTAGGGGCAATCAGCCCCAGCATTTT	CASSSMGSRGNQPQHF
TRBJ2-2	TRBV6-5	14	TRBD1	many	TGTGCCAGCAGTTACAGGACAGGGACCGGGGAGCTGTTTTTT	CASSYRTGTGELFF
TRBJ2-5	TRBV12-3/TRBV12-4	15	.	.	TGTGCCAGCAGCTCCCCGGACTTCCGCCCGGGGGCCCAGTACTTC	CASSSPDFRPGAQYF
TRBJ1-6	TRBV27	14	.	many	TGTGCCAGCAGTCCAGGGATGGAGAATTCACCCCTCCACTTT	CASSPGMENSPLHF
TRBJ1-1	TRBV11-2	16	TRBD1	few	TGTGCCAGCAGCTTAGAAGGGACAGGGGGTGCCACTGAAGCTTTCTTT	CASSLEGTGGATEAFF
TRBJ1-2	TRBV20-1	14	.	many	TGCAGTGCTAGAGATGATTCGGGGGCACATGGCTACACCTTC	CSARDDSGAHGYTF
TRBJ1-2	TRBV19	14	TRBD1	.	TGTGCCAGTAGTATCGGGACAGGTCCTTATGGCTACACCTTC	CASSIGTGPYGYTF
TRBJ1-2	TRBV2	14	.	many	TGTGCCAGCAACTACAACCGGGGCGTCTATGGCTACACCTTC	CASNYNRGVYGYTF
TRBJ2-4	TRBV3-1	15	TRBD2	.	TGTGCCAGCAGCCCCGGACTAGCGGGACAAAACATTAAGTACTTC	CASSPGLAGQNIKYF
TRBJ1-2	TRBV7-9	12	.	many	TGTGCCAGCAGCCTCGGCGTCCAGGGCTACACCTTC	CASSLGVQGYTF
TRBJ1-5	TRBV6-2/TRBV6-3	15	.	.	TGTGCCAGCAGTCCTCGCGAGGGTGGTAGGCAGCCCCAGCATTTT	CASSPREGGRQPQHF
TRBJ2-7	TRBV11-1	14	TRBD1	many	TGTGCCAGCGGCAACCGGGACAGGGCCTACGAGCAGTACTTC	CASGNRDRAYEQYF
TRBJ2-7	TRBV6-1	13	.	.	TGTGCCAGCAGACCGACAGTGAACTACGAGCAGTACTTC	CASRPTVNYEQYF
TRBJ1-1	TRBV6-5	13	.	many	TGTGCCACCTATTCGTGGGTATACACTGAAGCTTTCTTT	CATYSWVYTEAFF
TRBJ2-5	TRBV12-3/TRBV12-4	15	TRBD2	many	TGTGCCAGCAGTCCTGGACTAGCGGGGGTAGAGACCCAGTACTTC	CASSPGLAGVETQYF
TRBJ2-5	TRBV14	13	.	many	TGTGCCAGCAGCGTTGGGGTGAGGGAGACCCAGTACTTC	CASSVGVRETQYF
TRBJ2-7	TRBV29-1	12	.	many	TGCAGCGTTCAACGCGGCGGCTACGAGCAGTACTTC	CSVQRGGYEQYF
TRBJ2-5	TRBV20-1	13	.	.	TGCAGTGCTAGTCGGACAGCCGGGGAGACCCAGTACTTC	CSASRTAGETQYF
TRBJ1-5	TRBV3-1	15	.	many	TGTGCCAGCAGCCCACTAGGACCCAGCAATCAGCCCCAGCATTTT	CASSPLGPSNQPQHF
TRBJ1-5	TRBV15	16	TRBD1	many	TGTGCCACCAGCAGACCACGACAGGGCGGGCATCAGCCCCAGCATTTT	CATSRPRQGGHQPQHF
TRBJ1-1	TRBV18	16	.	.	TGTGCCAGCTCACCACCGGGGTTTTTGATGAACACTAAAGCTTTCTTT	CASSPPGFLMNTKAFF
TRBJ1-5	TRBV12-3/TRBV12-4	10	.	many	TGTGCCAGCCCGTATCAGCCCCAGCATTTT	CASPYQPQHF
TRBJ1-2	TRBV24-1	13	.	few	TGTGCCACCAGTGATCCACAAACAAATGGCTACACCTTC	CATSDPQTNGYTF
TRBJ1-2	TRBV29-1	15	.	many	TGCAGCTACTCAACAGGAACCCAGGGTTACTATGGCTACACCTTC	CSYSTGTQGYYGYTF
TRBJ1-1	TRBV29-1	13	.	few	TGCAGCGCGACGACACCTACGAACACTGAAGCTTTCTTT	CSATTPTNTEAFF
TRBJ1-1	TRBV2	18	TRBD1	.	TGTGCCAGCAGTGAACCATCGACAGGGTTTGTGCCTTACACTGAAGCTTTCTTT	CASSEPSTGFVPYTEAFF
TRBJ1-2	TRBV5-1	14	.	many	TGCGCCAGCAGCTTGGGGCAGGTGTCCTATGGCTACACCTTC	CASSLGQVSYGYTF